This T cell receptor (beta chain) was sequenced during a study of CD8+CD57+ T cells in acquired aplastic anemia. The template used for profiling TCR beta VDJ and CDR3 was genomic DNA. One entry per CDR3 protein results from TCRdb running MiXCR on the reads. This sample yields approximately 190,000 distinct CDR3 sequences, of which approximately 48% are seen a single time; 9.7% belongs to the top ten. The germline gives CDR1 SNHLY, CDR2 FYNNEI. V shed 7 bases and J 3 bases; nucleotides not matched to a gene: 8. The CDR3 is 14 amino acids. Patients chosen for sequencing had shown CD8+CD57+ cell expansion by flow cytometry. The cohort consisted entirely of patients having severe acquired aplastic anemia.

The origin of this receptor is a human donor with aplastic anemia. Sequenced material: sorted CD4+, CD8+, or CD8+CD57+ T cells (not recorded which) from PBMCs. The chain combines TRBV2 with TRBJ2-7; 8 nucleotides line up with TRBD1. The CDR3 protein is CASTSQGQDYEQYF. As DNA, the CDR3 is TGTGCCAGCACCTCCCAGGGACAGGACTACGAGCAGTACTTC.